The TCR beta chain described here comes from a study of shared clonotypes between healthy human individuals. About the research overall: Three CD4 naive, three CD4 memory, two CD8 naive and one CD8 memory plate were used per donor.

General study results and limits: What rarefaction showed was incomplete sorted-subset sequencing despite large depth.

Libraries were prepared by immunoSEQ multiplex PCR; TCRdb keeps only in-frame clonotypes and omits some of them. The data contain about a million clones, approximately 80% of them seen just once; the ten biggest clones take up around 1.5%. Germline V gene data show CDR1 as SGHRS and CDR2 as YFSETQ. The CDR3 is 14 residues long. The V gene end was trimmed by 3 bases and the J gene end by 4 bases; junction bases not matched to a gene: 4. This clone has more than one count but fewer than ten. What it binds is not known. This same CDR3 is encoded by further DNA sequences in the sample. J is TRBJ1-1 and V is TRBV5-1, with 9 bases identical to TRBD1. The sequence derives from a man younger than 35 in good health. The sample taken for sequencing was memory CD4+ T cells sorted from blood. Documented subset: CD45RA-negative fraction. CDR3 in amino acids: CASSSGQGGTEAFF. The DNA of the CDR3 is TGCGCCAGCAGCTCGGGACAGGGAGGCACTGAAGCTTTCTTT.